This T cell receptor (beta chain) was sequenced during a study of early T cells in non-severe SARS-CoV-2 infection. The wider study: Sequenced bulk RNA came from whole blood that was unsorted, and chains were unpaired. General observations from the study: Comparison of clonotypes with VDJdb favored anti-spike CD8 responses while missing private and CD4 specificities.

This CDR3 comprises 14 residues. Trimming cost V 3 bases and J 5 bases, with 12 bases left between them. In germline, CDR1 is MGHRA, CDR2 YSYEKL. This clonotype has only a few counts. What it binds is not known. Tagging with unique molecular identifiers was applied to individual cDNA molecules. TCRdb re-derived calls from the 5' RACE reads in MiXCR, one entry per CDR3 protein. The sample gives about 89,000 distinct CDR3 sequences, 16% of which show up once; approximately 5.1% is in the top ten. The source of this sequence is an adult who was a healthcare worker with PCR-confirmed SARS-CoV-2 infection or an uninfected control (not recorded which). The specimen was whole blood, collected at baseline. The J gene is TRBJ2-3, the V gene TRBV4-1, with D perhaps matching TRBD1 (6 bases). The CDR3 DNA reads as TGCGCCAGCAGCCATGGCACAGGGAAAGATACGCAGTATTTT. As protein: CASSHGTGKDTQYF.